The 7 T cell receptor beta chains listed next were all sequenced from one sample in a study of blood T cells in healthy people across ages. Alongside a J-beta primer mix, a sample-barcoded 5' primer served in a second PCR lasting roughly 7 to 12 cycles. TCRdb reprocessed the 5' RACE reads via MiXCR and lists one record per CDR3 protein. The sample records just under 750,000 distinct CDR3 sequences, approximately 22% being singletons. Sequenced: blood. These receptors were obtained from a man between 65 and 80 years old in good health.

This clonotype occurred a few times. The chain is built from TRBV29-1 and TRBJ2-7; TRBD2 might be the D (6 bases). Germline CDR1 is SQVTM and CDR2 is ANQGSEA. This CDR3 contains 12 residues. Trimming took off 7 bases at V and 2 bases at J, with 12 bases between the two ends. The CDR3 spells CSGLEGPYEQYF. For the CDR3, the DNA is TGCAGCGGACTGGAGGGACCCTACGAGCAGTACTTC.

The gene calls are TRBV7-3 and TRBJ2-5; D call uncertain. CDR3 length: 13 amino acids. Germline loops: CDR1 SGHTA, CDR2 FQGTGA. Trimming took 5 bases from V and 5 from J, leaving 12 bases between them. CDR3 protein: CASSRSFRETQYF. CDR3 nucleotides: TGTGCCAGCAGCAGGAGTTTTAGGGAGACCCAGTACTTC.

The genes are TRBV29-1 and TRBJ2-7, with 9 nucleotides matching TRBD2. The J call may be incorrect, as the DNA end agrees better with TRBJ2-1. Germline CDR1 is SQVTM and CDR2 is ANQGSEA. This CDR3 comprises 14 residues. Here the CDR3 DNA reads TGCAGCGTTGAAGGGCTAGCGGGGCGGAATGAGCAGTTCTTC. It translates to CSVEGLAGRNEQFF.

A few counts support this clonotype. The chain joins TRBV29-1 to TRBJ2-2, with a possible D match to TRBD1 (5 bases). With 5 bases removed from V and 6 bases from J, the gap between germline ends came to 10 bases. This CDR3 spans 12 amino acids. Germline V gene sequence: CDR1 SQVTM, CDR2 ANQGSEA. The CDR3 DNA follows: TGCAGCGTTATGACAGTCCCCGGGGAGCTGTTTTTT. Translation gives CSVMTVPGELFF.

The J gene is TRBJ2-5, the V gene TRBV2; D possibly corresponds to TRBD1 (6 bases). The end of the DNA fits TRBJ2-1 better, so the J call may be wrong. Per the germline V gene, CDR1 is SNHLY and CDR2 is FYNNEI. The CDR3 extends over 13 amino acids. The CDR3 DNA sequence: TGTGCCAGCAGCAGGGGCGCGTCCCATGAGCAGTTCTTC. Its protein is CASSRGASHEQFF.

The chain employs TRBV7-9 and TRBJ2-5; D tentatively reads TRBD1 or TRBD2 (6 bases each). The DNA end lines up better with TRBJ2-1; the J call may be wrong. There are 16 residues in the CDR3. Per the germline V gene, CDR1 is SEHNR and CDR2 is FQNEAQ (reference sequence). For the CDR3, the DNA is TGTGCCAGCAGTCCATATGGGGGGCCCGAGCACAATGAGCAGTTCTTC. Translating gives CASSPYGGPEHNEQFF.

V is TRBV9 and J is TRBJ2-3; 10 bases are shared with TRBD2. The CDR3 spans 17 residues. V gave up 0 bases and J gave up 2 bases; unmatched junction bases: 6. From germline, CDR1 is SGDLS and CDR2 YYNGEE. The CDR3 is CASSVDPSGGFTDTQYF. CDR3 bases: TGTGCCAGCAGCGTAGATCCTAGCGGGGGTTTCACAGATACGCAGTATTTT.